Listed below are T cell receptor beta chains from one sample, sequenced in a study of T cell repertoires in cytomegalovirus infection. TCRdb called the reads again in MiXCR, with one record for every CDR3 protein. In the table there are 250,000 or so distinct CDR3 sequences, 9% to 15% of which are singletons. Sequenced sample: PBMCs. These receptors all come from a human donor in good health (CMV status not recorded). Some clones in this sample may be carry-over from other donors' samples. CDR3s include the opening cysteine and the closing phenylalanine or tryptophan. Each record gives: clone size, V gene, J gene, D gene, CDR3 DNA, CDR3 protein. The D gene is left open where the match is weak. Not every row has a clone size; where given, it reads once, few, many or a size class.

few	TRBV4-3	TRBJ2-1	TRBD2	TGCGCCAGCAGCAATGGACTAGCGGGGGGGAACAATGAGCAGTTCTTC	CASSNGLAGGNNEQFF
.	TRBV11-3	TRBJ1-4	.	TGTGCCAGCCCGAATGAAAAACTGTTTTTT	CASPNEKLFF
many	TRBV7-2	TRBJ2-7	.	TGTGCCAGCGCCCTGGGACACGCCTCCTACGAGCAGTACTTC	CASALGHASYEQYF
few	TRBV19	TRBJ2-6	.	TGTGCCAGTACCATGGCGGGGTCTGGGGCCAACGTCCTGACTTTC	CASTMAGSGANVLTF
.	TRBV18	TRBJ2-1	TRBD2	TGTGCCAGCTCACCACGGCGCGGGAGCTCCTACAATGAGCAGTTCTTC	CASSPRRGSSYNEQFF
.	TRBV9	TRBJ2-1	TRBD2	TGTGCCAGCAGCGCGGGACTAACAATCTACAATGAGCAGTTCTTC	CASSAGLTIYNEQFF
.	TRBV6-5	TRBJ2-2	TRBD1	TGTGCCAGCAGTTTCCCGGACAGGGGGAACACCGGGGAGCTGTTTTTT	CASSFPDRGNTGELFF
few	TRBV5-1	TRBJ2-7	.	TGCGCCAGCAGCTTGGCCCAGCACCCCGCTCTGGGGGAGCAGTACTTC	CASSLAQHPALGEQYF
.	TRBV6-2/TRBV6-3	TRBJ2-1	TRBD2	TGTGCCAGCAGCCGGGGGACTAGCACCAACAATGAGCAGTTCTTC	CASSRGTSTNNEQFF
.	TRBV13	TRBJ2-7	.	TGTGCCAGCAGCGCGGGGTTCACCGGTCCAGGCGAGCAGTACTTC	CASSAGFTGPGEQYF
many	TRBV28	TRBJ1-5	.	TGTGCCAGCAGCCAGGGAAGGGGTCAGCCCCAGCATTTT	CASSQGRGQPQHF
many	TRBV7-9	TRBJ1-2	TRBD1	TGTGCCAGCAGCCCCGGACAGGCCTCAGGCTACACCTTC	CASSPGQASGYTF
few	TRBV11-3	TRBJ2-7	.	TGTGCCAGCAGCTTAGGACGGATAAACTACGAGCAGTACTTC	CASSLGRINYEQYF
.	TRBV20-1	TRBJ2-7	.	TGCAGTGCAAAATTTCCGGGACAAGCATCCTACGAGCAGTACTTC	CSAKFPGQASYEQYF
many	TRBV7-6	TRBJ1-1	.	TGTGCCAGCAGCGCAAACACGAACACTGAAGCTTTCTTT	CASSANTNTEAFF
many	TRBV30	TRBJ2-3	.	TGTGCCTGGAGTGTTCGTGGCGGAGGCCGCACAGATACGCAGTATTTT	CAWSVRGGGRTDTQYF
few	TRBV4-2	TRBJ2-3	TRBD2	TGTGCCAGCAGCCAAGAGCGGGTAGCGGGGGGAGGTACGCAGTATTTT	CASSQERVAGGGTQYF
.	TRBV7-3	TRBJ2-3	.	TGTGCCAGCAGCATTGACCAGACAGATACGCAGTATTTT	CASSIDQTDTQYF
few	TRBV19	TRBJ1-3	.	TGTGCCAGTAGTATGGACTTTTCTGGAAACACCATATATTTT	CASSMDFSGNTIYF
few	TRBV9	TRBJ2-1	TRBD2	TGTGCCAGCAGCCTCCTCGGACTAGCGGGGGTCAATGAGCAGTTCTTC	CASSLLGLAGVNEQFF
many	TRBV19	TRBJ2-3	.	TGTGCCAGTAGTATGGCCGGGGTCGATACGCAGTATTTT	CASSMAGVDTQYF
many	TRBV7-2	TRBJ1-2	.	TGTGCCAGCAGTTCAGAGGTGGGGGGTGGCTACACCTTC	CASSSEVGGGYTF
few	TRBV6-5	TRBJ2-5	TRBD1	TGTGCCAGCAGTTACATGGAGACAGGGCAGACCCAGTACTTC	CASSYMETGQTQYF
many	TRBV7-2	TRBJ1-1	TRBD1	TGTGCCAGCAGCCCCCTCGGCAGGGGGGGTACTGAAGCTTTCTTT	CASSPLGRGGTEAFF
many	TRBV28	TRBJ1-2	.	TGTGCCAGCACAATTTCCAGGAACTATGGCTACACCTTC	CASTISRNYGYTF
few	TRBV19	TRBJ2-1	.	TGTGCCAGTACGACGGGTCTTGAGCAGTTCTTC	CASTTGLEQFF
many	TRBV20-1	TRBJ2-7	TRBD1	TGCAGTGCCCCCAGCAGGCAGGGGGCTTACGAGCAGTACTTC	CSAPSRQGAYEQYF
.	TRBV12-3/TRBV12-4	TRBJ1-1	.	TGTGCCAGCAGTCCCCCCGTGGGACGAACAGAGACGGCTTTCTTT	CASSPPVGRTETAFF
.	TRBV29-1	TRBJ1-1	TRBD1	TGCAGCGTGAGGACAGGGGTGAACACTGAAGCTTTCTTT	CSVRTGVNTEAFF
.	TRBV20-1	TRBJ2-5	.	TGCAGTGCTAGAGGCCCATCGCCTGATCCCCAGTACTTC	CSARGPSPDPQYF
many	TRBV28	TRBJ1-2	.	TGTGCCAGCAGTCCAAGTAGAGGCTACACCTTC	CASSPSRGYTF
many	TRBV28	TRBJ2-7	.	TGTGCCAGCAGTTTACAGGGGAGCTCCTACGAGCAGTACTTC	CASSLQGSSYEQYF